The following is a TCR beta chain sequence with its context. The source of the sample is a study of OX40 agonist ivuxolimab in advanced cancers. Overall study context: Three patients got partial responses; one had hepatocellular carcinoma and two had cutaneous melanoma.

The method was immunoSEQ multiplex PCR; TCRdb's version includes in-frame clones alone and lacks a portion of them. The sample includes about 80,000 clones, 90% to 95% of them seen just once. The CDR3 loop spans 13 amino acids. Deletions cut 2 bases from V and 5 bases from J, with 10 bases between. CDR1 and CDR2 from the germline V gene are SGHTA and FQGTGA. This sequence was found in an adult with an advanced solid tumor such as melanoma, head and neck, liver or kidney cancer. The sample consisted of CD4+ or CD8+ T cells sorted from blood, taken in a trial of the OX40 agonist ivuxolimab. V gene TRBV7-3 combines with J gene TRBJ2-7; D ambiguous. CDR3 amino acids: CASSLDRNNEQYF. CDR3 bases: TGTGCCAGCAGCTTAGACCGTAATAACGAGCAGTACTTC. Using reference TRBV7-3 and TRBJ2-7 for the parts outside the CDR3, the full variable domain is GAGVSQTPSNKVTEKGKYVELRCDPISGHTALYWYRQSLGQGPEFLIYFQGTGAADDSGLPNDRFFAVRPEGSVSTLKIQRTERGDSAVYLCASSLDRNNEQYFGPGTRLTVT.